This TCR beta chain was recorded in a study of memory CD4+ T cells and cytomegalovirus serostatus. Study as a whole: Donors were healthy Belgian adults, under 10 CMV seropositive and 24 seronegative. Whole-study findings and limits: Suggested: most of the CMV-linked TCR signature lies in CD4+ memory cells. CD4+ memory repertoires contained about two fifths of the 164 reported CMV TCRbeta sequences. A US-trained random forest predicted CMV serostatus with median AUC around 0.92.

Regarding this clone: No antigen is known for it.

Clones were sequenced by immunoSEQ multiplex PCR, and TCRdb holds only the in-frame ones, with some missing. The sample has approximately 60,000 clones, around 79% seen once. The sort gate was single viable CD3+CD4+CD8-CD45RO+ cells for memory CD4+ T cells. The source material was memory CD4+ T cells from blood. The source of this sequence is an adult in good health and CMV-seropositive.

CDR3 nucleotides: TGTGCCAGCAGCCCCGAAGGGGCCCCTCTCGACGAGCAGTACTTC. Its translation is CASSPEGAPLDEQYF. J is TRBJ2-7 and V is TRBV9; maybe TRBD1 (5 bases). Germline V gene data show CDR1 as SGDLS and CDR2 as YYNGEE. V lost 4 bases to trimming and J lost 5 bases, with 19 bases between them. This CDR3 has 15 amino acids.